Below, 9 T cell receptor beta chains from the same sample are listed, as sequenced in a study of CD8+ T cells in alopecia areata. Treatment given: oral pan-JAK inhibitor, 5-10 mg twice daily. cDNA prepared by RNA extraction and subsequent reverse transcription served as the template for sequencing. Using immunoSEQ multiplex PCR, the repertoire was profiled, and TCRdb retains in-frame clones only, with some absent. The sample holds approximately 210,000 clones, over 60% seen once. Source: CD4+ T cells sorted from blood, taken at week 4, from a patient treated with tofacitinib. All receptors come from a human donor with alopecia areata.

The V call is TRBV7-2, the J call TRBJ2-5; D is unresolved. CDR3 size: 12 residues. The germline CDR1 and CDR2 sequences are SGHTA and FQGNSA. Between the trimmed V and J ends, which lost 0 bases and 2 bases, there was a span of 1 base. The CDR3 DNA sequence: TGTGCCAGCAGCTTAGCTCAAGAGACCCAGTACTTC. Its protein is CASSLAQETQYF.

J is TRBJ1-5 and V is TRBV30; the D is unclear. Germline assignment: CDR1 GTSNPN and CDR2 SVGIG (reference sequence). The germline V and J ends were trimmed by 4 bases and 6 bases, with 13 bases remaining between them. This CDR3 comprises 13 residues. CDR3 nucleotide sequence: TGTGCCTGGACTGGAGGGCACGGTCAGCCCCAGCATTTT. It is translated as CAWTGGHGQPQHF.

This clone came up once. V gene TRBV30 combines with J gene TRBJ2-7; D is unclear. The CDR3 contains 13 residues. Germline CDR1 GTSNPN, CDR2 SVGIG (reference sequence). With 2 bases removed from V and 6 bases from J, the gap between germline ends came to 14 bases. The CDR3 bases are TGTGCCTGGAGTAGGACCTCACTGGGCGAGCAGTACTTC. Translating it yields CAWSRTSLGEQYF.

V is TRBV5-1 and J is TRBJ1-6, with D perhaps TRBD1 (5 bases). Trimming left V 4 bases short and J 8 bases short, with 13 bases between. There are 14 residues in the CDR3. CDR1 and CDR2 (germline): SGHRS, YFSETQ. CDR3 coding DNA: TGCGCCAGCAGCCCCCCGGGGCATGATTCACCCCTCCACTTT. This encodes CASSPPGHDSPLHF. The full variable domain, in which reference TRBV5-1 and TRBJ1-6 provide the parts outside the CDR3, is KAGVTQTPRYLIKTRGQQVTLSCSPISGHRSVSWYQQTPGQGLQFLFEYFSETQRNKGNFPGRFSGRQFSNSRSEMNVSTLELGDSALYLCASSPPGHDSPLHFGNGTRLTVT.

This clone is a singleton in its sample. The chain couples TRBV6-5 to TRBJ1-2; D might be TRBD1 (6 bases). The CDR3 totals 13 residues. Germline-derived CDR1 and CDR2 are MNHEY and SVGAGI. Trimming took off 5 bases at V and 8 bases at J, with 15 bases between the two ends. CDR3 loop: CASSLGGLGGYTF. CDR3 sequence (DNA): TGTGCCAGCAGTCTCGGGGGGCTAGGAGGCTACACCTTC.

The V call is TRBV2, the J call TRBJ2-7; D gene ambiguous. The germline gives CDR1 SNHLY, CDR2 FYNNEI. The V gene lost 5 bases and the J gene lost 0 bases, with 11 bases spanning the gap. This CDR3 has 14 amino acids. DNA for the CDR3: TGTGCCAGCAGTCGGACGGCAAGCTCCTACGAGCAGTACTTC. It translates to CASSRTASSYEQYF.

This chain joins TRBV9 and TRBJ2-1; D gene ambiguous. Germline CDR1 and CDR2: SGDLS and YYNGEE. This CDR3 is 12 amino acids long. The germline V and J ends were trimmed by 4 bases and 9 bases, with 11 bases remaining between them. CDR3 DNA sequence: TGTGCCAGCAGCTCCCGGGTAGGTGAGCAGTTCTTC. It codes for CASSSRVGEQFF.

The chain has TRBV7-2 and TRBJ2-7, with no clear D. The CDR3 consists of 13 residues. Trimming shortened V by 0 bases and J by 0 bases, and 3 bases separated the two germline ends. In germline, CDR1 is SGHTA, CDR2 FQGNSA. The CDR3: CASSLAHSYEQYF. CDR3 in DNA: TGTGCCAGCAGCTTAGCCCACTCCTACGAGCAGTACTTC.

The V gene is TRBV10-2, the J gene TRBJ2-7; 9 bases line up with TRBD2. V shed 7 bases and J 2 bases; nucleotides not matched to a gene: 6. The germline CDR1 and CDR2 sequences are WSHSY and SAAADI. This CDR3 has 14 residues. The CDR3 sequence: CASITSGLPYEQYF. For the CDR3, the DNA is TGCGCCAGCATTACTAGCGGGCTCCCCTACGAGCAGTACTTC.